This T cell receptor (beta chain) was recovered during a study of early T cells in non-severe SARS-CoV-2 infection. Unique molecular identifiers were added to individual cDNA molecules. TCRdb reanalysed the 5' RACE reads using MiXCR and keeps one entry per CDR3 protein. The repertoire holds 65,000 to 95,000 distinct CDR3 sequences, with roughly a sixth as singletons. This clonotype was picked up a small number of times. The CDR3 runs to 15 residues. The V and J ends lost 0 bases and 1 base respectively, with 8 bases between them. The germline CDR1 and CDR2 sequences are SGHAT and FQNNGV. Sequencing was performed on whole blood. The chain joins TRBV11-2 to TRBJ2-3; D gene uncertain. This receptor was taken from an adult who was a healthcare worker with PCR-confirmed SARS-CoV-2 infection or an uninfected control (not recorded which). CDR3 protein: CASSLEGLGTDTQYF. The CDR3 DNA reads as TGTGCCAGCAGCTTAGAAGGCTTAGGCACAGATACGCAGTATTTT.